Listed here are 6 T cell receptor beta chains from one sample, sequenced in a study of cytomegalovirus exposure and HLA in healthy donors. Amplification used 60 Vbeta primers and 13 Jbeta primers. Clones were read by immunoSEQ multiplex PCR, and TCRdb kept only the in-frame ones, dropping some. Seen here are 110,000 to 150,000 clones, 80% observed once, and the top ten hold more than 0.9%. Sequenced: PBMCs. All receptors come from a male donor in good health and CMV-seropositive.

Only a few counts were recorded for this clone. This rearrangement joins TRBV4-1 to TRBJ2-1, with a possible D match to TRBD2 (5 bases). Germline V gene data show CDR1 as MGHRA and CDR2 as YSYEKL. The CDR3 contains 17 residues. V lost 1 base and J 0 bases, leaving 13 bases between the germline ends. The CDR3 region has the DNA TGCGCCAGCAGCCAAGCGATGAGGGAGAGCTCCTACAATGAGCAGTTCTTC. Its translation is CASSQAMRESSYNEQFF.

This sequence joins TRBV10-2 and TRBJ2-2; TRBD2 aligns across 14 bases. The junction had 14 bases not matched to a gene; V was cut back by 4 bases and J by 7 bases. The CDR3 loop spans 19 amino acids. CDR1 and CDR2 from the germline V gene are WSHSY and SAAADI. The CDR3 region is CASSGGTSGGQGSVGELFF. DNA for the CDR3: TGCGCCAGCAGTGGGGGGACTAGCGGGGGCCAAGGATCGGTCGGGGAGCTGTTTTTT.

This clone showed up just once. The chain carries TRBV9 and TRBJ2-1, with TRBD2 matching over 11 bases. This CDR3 is 15 amino acids long. V dropped 3 bases and J dropped 7; count of bases not matched to a gene: 6. CDR1 is SGDLS, CDR2 YYNGEE, per germline. The CDR3 DNA sequence: TGTGCCAGCAGCGCGACTAGCGGGGAATGGAATGAGCAGTTCTTC. Its translation is CASSATSGEWNEQFF.

The V and J genes are TRBV19 and TRBJ2-5, with TRBD2 matching 14 bases. The germline CDR1 and CDR2 sequences are LNHDA and SQIVND (reference sequence). The CDR3 length is 21 residues. The V segment lost 6 bases and the J segment 0 bases; nucleotides outside the gene matches: 18. In DNA, the CDR3 is TGTGCCAGTAGACCGGGACTAGCGGGAGTTAGTGATAATTGGTACCAAGAGACCCAGTACTTC. Protein: CASRPGLAGVSDNWYQETQYF.

This clone was detected only a few times. The chain uses TRBV12-5 and TRBJ2-7; no reliable D call. The ends were cut back, 2 bases at V and 5 bases at J, with 10 bases in the middle. There are 13 residues in the CDR3. CDR1 is LGHNT, CDR2 FRNRAP, per germline. The CDR3 nucleotides are TGTGCTAGTGGTTTGAACCTCCAGGACGAGCAGTACTTC. It specifies CASGLNLQDEQYF. The variable domain in full, with the rest retrieved from reference TRBV12-5 and TRBJ2-7, is DARVTQTPRHKVTEMGQEVTMRCQPILGHNTVFWYRQTMMQGLELLAYFRNRAPLDDSGMPKDRFSAEMPDATLATLKIQPSEPRDSAVYFCASGLNLQDEQYFGPGTRLTVT.

This chain connects TRBV18 to TRBJ1-5, with D tentatively TRBD1 (5 bases). The CDR3 consists of 16 residues. Germline CDR1 and CDR2: KGHSH and LQKENI. V lost 3 bases, J lost 0 bases, and 12 bases lay in between. The CDR3 reads CASSPVQADSNQPQHF. CDR3 sequence (DNA): TGTGCCAGCTCACCCGTACAGGCGGATAGCAATCAGCCCCAGCATTTT.